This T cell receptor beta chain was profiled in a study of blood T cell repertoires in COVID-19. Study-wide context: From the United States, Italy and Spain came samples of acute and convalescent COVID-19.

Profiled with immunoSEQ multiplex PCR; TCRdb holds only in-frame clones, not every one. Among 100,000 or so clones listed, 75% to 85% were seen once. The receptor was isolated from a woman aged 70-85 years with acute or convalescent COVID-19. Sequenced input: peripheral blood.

The CDR3 coding sequence is TGCGCCAGCGCTACCCAGGGGATCGAGCAGTACTTC. Translated, it gives CASATQGIEQYF. This chain uses TRBV4-3 with TRBJ2-7; D might be TRBD1 (6 bases). This CDR3 region has 12 residues. V was clipped by 8 bases and J by 6 bases, with 14 bases between them. Germline CDR1 LGHNA, CDR2 YSLEER.